These 27 T cell receptor beta chains came from one sample sequenced in a study of shared clonotypes between healthy human individuals. The repertoire was sequenced with immunoSEQ multiplex PCR; TCRdb's copy has only in-frame clones and lacks some. This sample has more than 600,000 clones; 90% to 95% occur once, and the top ten carry approximately 24%. CD8 cells classed as naive were CD45RO-negative and positively selected for CCR7, excluding terminally differentiated effector memory CD45RA+ cells. Sequenced input: naive CD8+ T cells sorted from blood. These receptors were obtained from a young man in good health.

The chain links TRBV6-5 to TRBJ2-5; D possibly matches TRBD1 or TRBD2 (6 bases each). V was clipped by 7 bases and J by 1 base, with 16 bases between them. This CDR3 comprises 15 residues. The germline CDR1 and CDR2 sequences are MNHEY and SVGAGI. The CDR3 region has the DNA TGTGCCAGCACCTCCGTAGGGGGGATCCAAGAGACCCAGTACTTC. The encoded protein is CASTSVGGIQETQYF.

The chain links TRBV5-6 to TRBJ2-7, with D maybe TRBD2 (5 bases). Germline values: CDR1 SGHDT, CDR2 YYEEEE. Trimming shortened V by 6 bases and J by 4 bases, and 11 bases separated the two germline ends. CDR3 length: 12 amino acids. The CDR3 loop is CASIADFYEQYF. For the CDR3, the DNA is TGTGCCAGCATCGCGGACTTTTACGAGCAGTACTTC.

The genes are TRBV29-1 and TRBJ2-1; 14 nucleotides align to TRBD2. Germline CDR1 and CDR2: SQVTM and ANQGSEA. CDR3 length: 21 residues. Germline trimming cut 0 bases from V and 0 bases from J; bases unmatched to any gene: 13. In DNA form, the CDR3 reads TGCAGCGTTGAAGATCCCAGGACCGGGACTAGCGGGAGAGGCTCCTACAATGAGCAGTTCTTC. Translated, it gives CSVEDPRTGTSGRGSYNEQFF.

V gene TRBV7-2 combines with J gene TRBJ2-1; tentatively, D is TRBD2 (6 bases). The germline V gene encodes CDR1 SGHTA and CDR2 FQGNSA. The CDR3 has 14 residues. V was cut by 1 base and J by 3 bases, with 7 bases left in between. CDR3 coding DNA: TGTGCCAGCAGCTTAGGCGGGATCTACAATGAGCAGTTCTTC. It specifies CASSLGGIYNEQFF.

J is TRBJ2-3 and V is TRBV27; D is perhaps TRBD2 (6 bases). V lost 3 bases and J 1 base, leaving 17 bases between the germline ends. The V gene's germline CDR1 is MNHEY and CDR2 SMNVEV (reference sequence). The CDR3 is 17 residues long. CDR3 amino acids: CASSLRGFEGRTDTQYF. In nucleotides, the CDR3 is TGTGCCAGCAGTTTGCGGGGTTTTGAGGGGCGCACAGATACGCAGTATTTT.

The chain is built from TRBV7-9 and TRBJ2-7; 11 bases fit TRBD2. Trimming at V came to 6 bases and at J to 4 bases, leaving 11 bases not matched to a gene. Germline V gene lookup returns CDR1 SEHNR and CDR2 FQNEAQ (reference sequence). The CDR3 extends over 16 amino acids. Written as DNA, the CDR3 is TGTGCCAGCAGTAACTCCGGGACTAGCGGACCATACGAGCAGTACTTC. Its protein product is CASSNSGTSGPYEQYF.

The V call is TRBV7-9, the J call TRBJ2-5; D ambiguous. The CDR3 is made up of 14 amino acids. V was cut by 5 bases and J by 1 base, with 11 bases left in between. Germline CDR1 SEHNR, CDR2 FQNEAQ (reference sequence). The chain's CDR3 is CASSPIGFQETQYF. CDR3 bases: TGTGCCAGCAGCCCTATCGGATTCCAAGAGACCCAGTACTTC.

V gene TRBV4-3 combines with J gene TRBJ2-3; D unresolved. Germline CDR1 LGHNA, CDR2 YSLEER. Trimming removed 4 bases at V and 6 bases at J, with 20 bases between. The CDR3 spans 16 residues. The CDR3 bases are TGCGCCAGCAGCCCCCGCCCTGCGTCAATAGGTGATACGCAGTATTTT. Protein: CASSPRPASIGDTQYF.

In the case of this clone: Other DNA sequences in this sample translate to the same CDR3. The rearrangement uses TRBV27 and TRBJ2-7, with D unclear. Trimming left V 5 bases short and J 0 bases short, with 8 bases between. The CDR3 is 13 amino acids. Germline V gives CDR1 MNHEY, CDR2 SMNVEV (reference sequence). CDR3 amino acids: CASSPISSYEQYF. The CDR3 DNA reads TGTGCCAGCAGTCCAATTAGCTCCTACGAGCAGTACTTC.

This rearrangement joins TRBV7-6 to TRBJ2-2; D possibly corresponds to TRBD1 (5 bases). Germline V gene data show CDR1 as SGHVS and CDR2 as FNYEAQ. The CDR3 runs to 17 residues. V was cut by 3 bases and J by 0 bases, with 14 bases left in between. The CDR3 loop reads CASSLEVGRANTGELFF. The CDR3 bases are TGTGCCAGCAGCTTGGAAGTAGGCAGGGCGAACACCGGGGAGCTGTTTTTT.

V and J are TRBV27 and TRBJ2-7; 9 bases fit TRBD1. Germline V gene data show CDR1 as MNHEY and CDR2 as SMNVEV (reference sequence). The CDR3 contains 15 residues. With 3 bases clipped from V and 5 bases from J, the junction kept 8 bases outside the gene matches. The CDR3 region is CASSFSTGGSDEQYF. CDR3 DNA: TGTGCCAGCAGTTTTTCTACAGGGGGCAGCGACGAGCAGTACTTC.

V is TRBV11-2 and J is TRBJ1-2, with 10 bases fitting TRBD1. The length of the CDR3 is 15 residues. V lost 1 base to trimming and J lost 4 bases; unmatched junction nucleotides: 3. CDR1 and CDR2 (germline): SGHAT, FQNNGV. Here the CDR3 reads CASSLGQGAVYGYTF. For the CDR3, the DNA is TGTGCCAGCAGCTTAGGACAGGGGGCAGTCTATGGCTACACCTTC.

The V call is TRBV11-2, the J call TRBJ1-2; D is possibly TRBD1 (5 bases). This CDR3 contains 13 residues. Trimming cost V 1 base and J 13 bases, with 16 bases left between them. Germline V gene sequence: CDR1 SGHAT, CDR2 FQNNGV. CDR3 sequence: CASSLGSQGLVTF. DNA of the CDR3: TGTGCCAGCAGCTTAGGCTCGCAGGGTCTCGTCACCTTC. Looking up the rest from reference TRBV11-2 and TRBJ1-2 gives the full variable domain: EAGVAQSPRYKIIEKRQSVAFWCNPISGHATLYWYQQILGQGPKLLIQFQNNGVVDDSQLPKDRFSAERLKGVDSTLKIQPAKLEDSAVYLCASSLGSQGLVTFGSGTRLTVV.

V is TRBV9 and J is TRBJ2-5; the match to TRBD1 covers 9 bases. The germline gives CDR1 SGDLS, CDR2 YYNGEE. The V segment lost 3 bases and the J segment 1 base; nucleotides outside the gene matches: 4. There are 15 residues in the CDR3. CDR3 amino acids: CASSGGTGLQETQYF. For the CDR3, the DNA is TGTGCCAGCAGCGGGGGGACAGGGCTCCAAGAGACCCAGTACTTC.

The chain joins TRBV7-9 to TRBJ2-1, with D unresolved. CDR3 length: 13 amino acids. Between the trimmed V and J ends, which lost 5 bases and 4 bases, there was a span of 9 bases. The germline gives CDR1 SEHNR, CDR2 FQNEAQ (reference sequence). CDR3 DNA sequence: TGTGCCAGCAGCCCGGACCAGTACAATGAGCAGTTCTTC. It specifies CASSPDQYNEQFF.

The chain employs TRBV6-9 and TRBJ2-2; no firm D call. Germline assignment: CDR1 MNHGY and CDR2 SVAAGI. The CDR3 length is 12 residues. V was clipped by 3 bases and J by 6 bases, with 5 bases between them. The CDR3 protein is CASSYRAGELFF. The CDR3 nucleotides are TGTGCCAGCAGTTACCGGGCCGGGGAGCTGTTTTTT.

This clone was recorded once. V is TRBV9 and J is TRBJ1-1, with 7 nucleotides matching TRBD1. CDR1 and CDR2 from the germline V gene are SGDLS and YYNGEE. The CDR3 is 13 amino acids. The J segment lost 4 bases and the V segment lost 4 bases, leaving 4 bases of the junction unmatched. CDR3 sequence: CASSSRGVTEAFF. The CDR3 DNA reads as TGTGCCAGCAGCTCCAGGGGGGTCACTGAAGCTTTCTTT.

The chain carries TRBV27 and TRBJ2-1, with D unresolved. The germline V gene encodes CDR1 MNHEY and CDR2 SMNVEV (reference sequence). The V end lost 7 bases, the J end lost 10 bases, and 11 bases lay between the germline ends. This CDR3 region has 11 residues. The chain's CDR3 is CASNRVPEQFF. The CDR3 nucleotides read TGTGCCAGCAACCGGGTACCGGAGCAGTTCTTC.

V and J are TRBV7-9 and TRBJ2-1, with TRBD1 as a possible D gene (6 bases). CDR1 and CDR2 from the germline V gene are SEHNR and FQNEAQ (reference sequence). CDR3 size: 11 residues. CDR3 amino acids: CVVPRGTEQFF. CDR3 coding DNA: TGTGTCGTCCCGAGGGGGACTGAGCAGTTCTTC.

The table lists this clone with a count of one. This chain joins TRBV27 and TRBJ1-5, with TRBD1 as a possible D gene (5 bases). The CDR3 is 14 residues long. Trimming shortened V by 2 bases and J by 7 bases, and 12 bases separated the two germline ends. Germline values: CDR1 MNHEY, CDR2 SMNVEV (reference sequence). The CDR3 protein is CASSLQGTIQPQHF. CDR3 coding DNA: TGTGCCAGCAGTTTACAGGGAACAATCCAGCCCCAGCATTTT.

The CDR3 DNA sequence: TGTGCCAGCATGGAGGGGGAGTTCAGAGGCTACGAGCAGTACTTC. It yields the protein CASMEGEFRGYEQYF. The rearrangement joins TRBV7-9 to TRBJ2-7; D possibly uses TRBD1 or TRBD2 (6 bases each). The germline CDR1 and CDR2 sequences are SEHNR and FQNEAQ (reference sequence). V was trimmed by 7 bases and J by 3 bases, leaving 19 bases between them. This CDR3 region has 15 residues.

Comments on this clone: The sample holds other DNA sequences that translate to the same CDR3. The CDR3 DNA reads TGTGCCAGCAGTGAATTAGCGGACACCGGGGAGCTGTTTTTT. It codes for CASSELADTGELFF. This chain connects TRBV6-1 to TRBJ2-2, with a tentative D call TRBD2 (6 bases). The V gene's germline CDR1 is MNHNS and CDR2 SASEGT. The CDR3 contains 14 residues. V lost 2 bases, J lost 3 bases, and 7 bases lay in between.

On this clone: In the same sample, other DNA sequences code for this CDR3. V gene TRBV6-5 combines with J gene TRBJ2-3; D remains ambiguous. V lost 2 bases, J lost 6 bases, and 3 bases lay in between. The CDR3 totals 11 residues. CDR1 is MNHEY and CDR2 is SVGAGI in the germline V gene. The CDR3 DNA reads TGTGCCAGCAGTTACGGGGATACGCAGTATTTT. This codes for CASSYGDTQYF.

J is TRBJ2-7 and V is TRBV30; no reliable D call. The CDR3 sequence is 11 residues long. V was pared by 1 base and J by 6 bases, with 7 bases between. The V gene's germline CDR1 is GTSNPN and CDR2 SVGIG (reference sequence). CDR3 in DNA: TGTGCCTGGAGTGGGTCGGCCGAGCAGTACTTC. Translated, it gives CAWSGSAEQYF.

The CDR3 here is CASSLELALFF. Written as DNA, the CDR3 is TGTGCCAGCAGCTTAGAACTGGCCCTGTTCTTC. The chain couples TRBV11-2 to TRBJ2-1; D gene unclear. This CDR3 is 11 amino acids long. Trimming stripped 0 bases from V and 15 bases from J, with 9 bases between. The V gene's germline CDR1 is SGHAT and CDR2 FQNNGV.

V usage is TRBV7-6 and J usage is TRBJ1-4; TRBD1 might be the D (6 bases). V was trimmed by 4 bases and J by 7 bases, leaving 19 bases between them. The CDR3 totals 16 residues. CDR1 SGHVS and CDR2 FNYEAQ come from the germline V gene. The CDR3 region has the DNA TGTGCCAGCAGCTCAAACCCTGGGAGGGGGGGTGAAAAACTGTTTTTT. It encodes CASSSNPGRGGEKLFF.

Here the CDR3 reads CASSEGQYEYGTHHEQYF. The CDR3 region has the DNA TGTGCCAGCAGCGAGGGACAGTACGAATACGGGACACACCACGAGCAGTACTTC. This sequence joins TRBV2 and TRBJ2-7; 7 bases agree with TRBD1. With V trimmed by 6 bases and J by 5 bases, 22 bases remained unmatched. CDR3 length equals 18 residues. CDR1 and CDR2 (germline): SNHLY, FYNNEI.